A selection of T cell receptor beta chains follows, all from one sample in a study of vaccination and CD4 T cells after COVID-19. Antigens of these TCRs are unknown. Each CDR3 protein is one row after TCRdb ran MiXCR on the PCR reads. The top ten clones hold approximately 8.5% of a sample with about 10,000 distinct CDR3 sequences, about 44% of them seen once. The sequenced sample was CD4+ T cells from blood, cultured in vitro. The receptors were gathered from a human donor who had recovered from COVID-19. Each CDR3 is given without its conserved first and last residue. Each record gives: J gene, V gene, CDR3 protein.

TRBJ2-5	TRBV20-1	SASRVGQGEETQY
TRBJ2-3	TRBV7-9	ASSLSTHTQY
TRBJ1-5	TRBV6-1	ASYRDRVSNQPQH
TRBJ2-3	TRBV19	ASRLTGPSTDTQY
TRBJ1-5	TRBV19	ASSIMLGGLDSNQPQH
TRBJ1-3	TRBV6-1	ASRTGVSGNTIY
TRBJ2-3	TRBV20-1	SARSTSGRADTQY
TRBJ2-1	TRBV10-1	ASSERASGIYNEQF
TRBJ1-2	TRBV18	ASSQGAYGYT
TRBJ2-2	TRBV7-6	ASSLSVASGKTGELF
TRBJ2-3	TRBV24-1	ATSVRVGGTQY
TRBJ2-6	TRBV30	AWSRGPGANVLT
TRBJ1-1	TRBV12-3/TRBV12-4	ASSRRAWGQGAGTEAF
TRBJ2-4	TRBV6-1	ASRRTGLSIQY
TRBJ1-6	TRBV6-1	ASRDNNSPLH
TRBJ2-7	TRBV5-1	ASSLDGGLTYEQY
TRBJ2-5	TRBV10-3	AISESVKTGETQY
TRBJ1-1	TRBV11-2	ASRPPDRETTEAF
TRBJ2-7	TRBV5-7	ASSWNGTGMRRCEQY
TRBJ1-1	TRBV6-1	ASSDTGGLNTEAF
TRBJ2-1	TRBV12-3/TRBV12-4	ASTMGQNNEQF
TRBJ2-7	TRBV30	AWSPGTSGSFSYEQY
TRBJ2-1	TRBV6-1	ASSEGRTYNEQF
TRBJ1-1	TRBV12-3/TRBV12-4	ASSYYPQNTEAF
TRBJ1-1	TRBV7-2	ASSLTWNTEAF
TRBJ2-4	TRBV20-1	SAVQGSRNIQY
TRBJ2-7	TRBV5-5	ASSSNWGLSPYEQY
TRBJ1-1	TRBV20-1	SATTGISEAF
TRBJ2-5	TRBV15	ATSTWVWGAEETQY
TRBJ1-6	TRBV7-2	ASSSPKTGVNSPLH
TRBJ1-2	TRBV19	VSRRGQNRYGYT
TRBJ2-7	TRBV20-1	SARGSGGLTYEQY
TRBJ2-7	TRBV6-2/TRBV6-3	ASSARQGGSYEQY
TRBJ2-7	TRBV24-1	ATSEGGKNEQY
TRBJ2-3	TRBV15	ATSGLGIRTDTQY
TRBJ2-2	TRBV12-3/TRBV12-4	ASSFGRTSNTGELF